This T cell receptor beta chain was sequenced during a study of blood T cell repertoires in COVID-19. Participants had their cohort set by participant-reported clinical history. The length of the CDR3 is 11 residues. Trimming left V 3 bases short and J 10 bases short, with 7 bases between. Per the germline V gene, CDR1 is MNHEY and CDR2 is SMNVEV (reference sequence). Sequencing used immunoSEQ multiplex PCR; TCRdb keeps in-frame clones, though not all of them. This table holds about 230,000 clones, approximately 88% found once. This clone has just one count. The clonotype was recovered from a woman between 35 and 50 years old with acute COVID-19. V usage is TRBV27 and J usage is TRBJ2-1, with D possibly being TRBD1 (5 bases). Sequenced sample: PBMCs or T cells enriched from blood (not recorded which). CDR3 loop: CASSLGPEQFF. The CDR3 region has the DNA TGTGCCAGCAGTTTGGGGCCAGAGCAGTTCTTC.